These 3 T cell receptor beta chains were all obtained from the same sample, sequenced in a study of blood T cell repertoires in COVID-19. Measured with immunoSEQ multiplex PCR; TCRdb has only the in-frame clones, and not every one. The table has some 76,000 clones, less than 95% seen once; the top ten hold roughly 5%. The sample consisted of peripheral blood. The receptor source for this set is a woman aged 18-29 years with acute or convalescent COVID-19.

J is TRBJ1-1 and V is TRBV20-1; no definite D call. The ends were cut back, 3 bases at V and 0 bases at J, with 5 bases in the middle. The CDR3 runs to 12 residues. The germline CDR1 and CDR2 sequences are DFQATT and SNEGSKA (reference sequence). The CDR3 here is CSASPLNTEAFF. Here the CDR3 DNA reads TGCAGTGCTAGTCCCTTGAACACTGAAGCTTTCTTT.

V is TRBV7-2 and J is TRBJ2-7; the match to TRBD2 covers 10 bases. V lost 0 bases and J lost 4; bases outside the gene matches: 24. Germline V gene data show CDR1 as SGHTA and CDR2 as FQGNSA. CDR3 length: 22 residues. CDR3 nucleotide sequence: TGTGCCAGCAGCTTAGCGGCCTCGGCGCTAGCAGGTTTTACTAGCGGGATTTACGAGCAGTACTTC. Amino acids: CASSLAASALAGFTSGIYEQYF.

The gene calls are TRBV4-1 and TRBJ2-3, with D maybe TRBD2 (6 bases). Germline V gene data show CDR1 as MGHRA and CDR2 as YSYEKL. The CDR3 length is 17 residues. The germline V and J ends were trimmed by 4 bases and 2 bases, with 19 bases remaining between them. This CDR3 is CASSLGRIRRLTDTQYF. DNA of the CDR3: TGCGCCAGCAGCCTAGGGAGGATCCGAAGACTCACAGATACGCAGTATTTT.